This entry lists 9 T cell receptor beta chains sequenced from one sample in a study of Graves' ophthalmopathy and Graves' hyperthyroidism. RNA transcripts yielded amplified TCR beta CDR3 regions. The workflow started with a first-round RT-PCR run with HTBI primers and then moved on to a second-round multiplex PCR. A single record per CDR3 protein comes from TCRdb applying MiXCR to the multiplex PCR reads. The repertoire holds around 600,000 distinct CDR3 sequences, with roughly 41% as singletons. Sequenced: peripheral blood. Every receptor here comes from an adult man with Graves' ophthalmopathy.

V usage is TRBV6-2 or TRBV6-3 and J usage is TRBJ1-2; D ambiguous. The CDR3 length is 12 residues. Germline loops: CDR1 MNHEY, CDR2 SVGEGT. V was trimmed by 7 bases and J by 3 bases, leaving 9 bases between them. The CDR3 spells CASMSSHYGYTF. The CDR3, as DNA: TGTGCCAGCATGTCAAGCCACTATGGCTACACCTTC.

The gene calls are TRBV24-1 and TRBJ2-3, with D hard to call. V was shortened by 1 base and J by 6 bases, with 4 bases between the two germline ends. The CDR3 is made up of 12 amino acids. Germline V lookup: CDR1 KGHDR, CDR2 SFDVKD. CDR3 in DNA: TGTGCCACCAGTGATTTAGCCGATACGCAGTATTTT. This codes for CATSDLADTQYF.

This chain links TRBV7-8 with TRBJ2-7, with unresolved D. Germline CDR1 and CDR2: SGHVS and FQNEAQ. The CDR3 contains 14 residues. Trimming cost V 7 bases and J 1 base, with 14 bases left between them. The CDR3 reads CASTPPDASYEQYF. In nucleotides, the CDR3 is TGTGCCAGCACCCCTCCGGACGCTTCCTACGAGCAGTACTTC.

This clonotype has at least ten counts. This sequence joins TRBV7-9 and TRBJ1-2; D is unresolved. Deletions cut 5 bases from V and 2 bases from J, with 15 bases between. Germline V gene sequence: CDR1 SEHNR, CDR2 FQNEAQ (reference sequence). This CDR3 has 15 amino acids. The CDR3 reads CASSVNGRENYGYTF. CDR3 DNA sequence: TGTGCCAGCAGCGTTAACGGACGCGAAAACTATGGCTACACCTTC. Full variable domain (remainder filled in from reference TRBV7-9 and TRBJ1-2): DTGVSQNPRHKITKRGQNVTFRCDPISEHNRLYWYRQTLGQGPEFLTYFQNEAQLEKSRLLSDRFSAERPKGSFSTLEIQRTEQGDSAMYLCASSVNGRENYGYTFGSGTRLTVV.

This clonotype was detected a few times. The V gene is TRBV7-2, the J gene TRBJ1-5, with unresolved D. This CDR3 comprises 16 residues. Per the germline V gene, CDR1 is SGHTA and CDR2 is FQGNSA. V lost 8 bases and J lost 0, with 17 bases in between. In nucleotides, the CDR3 is TGTGCCAGCTCACCATCGACGGACTCTAGCAATCAGCCCCAGCATTTT. Its protein is CASSPSTDSSNQPQHF.

There are many counts of this clonotype. This chain joins TRBV7-6 and TRBJ1-4, with TRBD1 identical over 10 bases. CDR1 SGHVS and CDR2 FNYEAQ come from the germline V gene. CDR3 size: 18 residues. J was trimmed by 5 bases and V by 5 bases; bases with no gene match: 14. DNA for the CDR3: TGTGCCAGCAGCCCTGGGACAGGGGTTCTTGGTGGAAATGAAAAACTGTTTTTT. Translation: CASSPGTGVLGGNEKLFF.

This clonotype was seen only a few times. V is TRBV3-1 and J is TRBJ2-7; D is ambiguous. CDR3 size: 14 residues. Trimming shortened V by 0 bases and J by 6 bases, and 12 bases separated the two germline ends. CDR1 and CDR2 from the germline V gene are LGHDT and YNNKEL (reference sequence). The CDR3 reads CASSQDQAIVEQYF. CDR3 nucleotides: TGTGCCAGCAGCCAAGATCAGGCGATAGTCGAGCAGTACTTC.

This clonotype was counted a few times. A single base separates this from a much larger clone, so it may be a read error. The chain couples TRBV7-8 to TRBJ1-1; D not certain. Germline V CDR1 and CDR2: SGHVS, FQNEAQ. This CDR3 is built from 14 residues. CDR3 region: CVSSTETASTEAFF. CDR3 bases: TGTGTCAGCAGCACCGAAACCGCGAGCACTGAAGCTTTCTTT.

This clonotype appeared many times. CDR3 protein: CASSNPGVNQPQHF. The CDR3 bases are TGTGCCAGTAGTAACCCAGGGGTCAATCAGCCCCAGCATTTT. The V gene is TRBV19, the J gene TRBJ1-5, with D tentatively TRBD1 (6 bases). The CDR3 covers 14 residues. Germline loops: CDR1 LNHDA, CDR2 SQIVND (reference sequence). With 4 bases removed from V and 3 bases from J, the gap between germline ends came to 10 bases.